These 27 T cell receptor beta chains originate from one sample sequenced in a study of T cells after yellow fever vaccination. TCRdb re-analysed the 5' RACE reads in MiXCR, keeping a single row per CDR3 protein. This table has 100,000 to 150,000 distinct CDR3 sequences, 13% to 15% appearing once. The sample here was CD8+ T cells sorted from PBMCs, taken 5 days after the yellow fever booster vaccination. The source is a man aged 18 to 29 who received the YFV17D yellow fever vaccine.

This clonotype was picked up a small number of times. V and J are TRBV27 and TRBJ1-1, with D hard to call. In germline, CDR1 is MNHEY, CDR2 SMNVEV (reference sequence). The CDR3 spans 13 residues. V dropped 9 bases and J dropped 5 bases, with 16 bases sitting between them. For the CDR3, the DNA is TGTGCCAGTCTTAACGGGGTGGGGACTGAAGCTTTCTTT. This translates into CASLNGVGTEAFF.

In this sample, this clonotype turned up a few times. This chain uses TRBV20-1 with TRBJ2-1; D not certain. Per the germline V gene, CDR1 is DFQATT and CDR2 is SNEGSKA (reference sequence). This CDR3 has 16 residues. V was shortened by 2 bases and J by 2 bases, with 16 bases between the two germline ends. CDR3 nucleotide sequence: TGCAGTGCTAGACCCCACCGGGTCCGACCCTACAATGAGCAGTTCTTC. Translation gives CSARPHRVRPYNEQFF.

This clonotype was seen many times. This chain uses TRBV27 with TRBJ2-5; D is undetermined. V was pared by 8 bases and J by 9 bases, with 10 bases between. This CDR3 contains 10 residues. CDR1 is MNHEY and CDR2 is SMNVEV in the germline V gene (reference sequence). CDR3 sequence reads: CASGSGPQYF. In nucleotides, the CDR3 is TGTGCCAGCGGTAGTGGGCCCCAGTACTTC.

This clonotype has more than one count but fewer than ten. The rearrangement joins TRBV7-2 to TRBJ1-1; the D gene is possibly TRBD1 (5 bases). V was cut by 8 bases and J by 12 bases, with 25 bases left in between. The germline V gene has CDR1 SGHTA and CDR2 FQGNSA. This CDR3 region has 14 residues. The CDR3, as DNA: TGTGCCAGCTATACAAACAGGCATCCCGGAGAAACTTTCTTT. Its translation: CASYTNRHPGETFF.

The chain uses TRBV27 and TRBJ1-1; a possible D gene is TRBD1 (5 bases). The V end was cut by 3 bases, the J end by 0 bases, with 17 bases between. Germline loops: CDR1 MNHEY, CDR2 SMNVEV (reference sequence). This CDR3 has 17 amino acids. This CDR3 reads CASSFYPGKGMNTEAFF. In nucleotides, the CDR3 is TGTGCCAGCAGTTTTTACCCGGGAAAGGGGATGAACACTGAAGCTTTCTTT.

The table lists this clonotype with a few counts. This chain connects TRBV12-3 or TRBV12-4 to TRBJ1-6; no firm D call. CDR3 length: 13 amino acids. V gave up 7 bases and J gave up 9 bases, with 13 bases separating them. CDR3 sequence reads: CASTFSSGSPLHF. The CDR3 DNA reads TGTGCCAGCACCTTCTCTTCGGGTTCACCCCTCCACTTT.

This sequence joins TRBV10-3 and TRBJ1-5; D might be TRBD1 (5 bases). CDR3 length: 13 residues. Germline V CDR1 and CDR2: ENHRY, SYGVKD. V was shortened by 6 bases and J by 3 bases, with 9 bases between the two germline ends. The CDR3 region is CAIRDRSNQPQHF. CDR3 nucleotide sequence: TGTGCCATCAGAGACAGATCCAATCAGCCCCAGCATTTT.

This clonotype was picked up a small number of times. The CDR3 DNA follows: TGTGCCAGCACCCCAGGGACAGGGAACGAGCAGTACGTC. Amino acids: CASTPGTGNEQYV. This chain links TRBV6-6 with TRBJ2-7; 9 positions match TRBD1. J gave up 5 bases and V 7 bases, and 6 bases lay outside the gene matches. The CDR3 contains 13 residues. Germline V gene sequence: CDR1 MNHNY, CDR2 SVGAGI (reference sequence).

This clonotype was observed a few times. This sequence joins TRBV6-5 and TRBJ2-2; possible D gene TRBD1, 5 bases. V was cut by 6 bases and J by 7 bases, with 15 bases left in between. The CDR3 is 14 residues long. In germline, CDR1 is MNHEY, CDR2 SVGAGI. The CDR3 region is CASSQPGHHGELFF. The CDR3 DNA follows: TGTGCCAGCAGCCAACCCGGACATCACGGGGAGCTGTTTTTT.

This clonotype was counted many times. The chain combines TRBV7-9 with TRBJ2-7; D is unclear. Per germline, CDR1 SEHNR and CDR2 FQNEAQ (reference sequence). The CDR3 consists of 13 residues. The V end was cut by 1 base, the J end by 3 bases, with 7 bases between. DNA for the CDR3: TGTGCCAGCAGCTTAGAACGGAGCTACGAGCAGTACTTC. Translating it yields CASSLERSYEQYF.

The V gene is TRBV12-3 or TRBV12-4, the J gene TRBJ2-1; 14 bases agree with TRBD2. This CDR3 spans 17 amino acids. Trimming at V came to 6 bases and at J to 4 bases, leaving 8 bases not matched to a gene. For the CDR3, the DNA is TGTGCCAGCAGCCAACCCCGGACTAGCGGGGGGTACAATGAGCAGTTCTTC. This sequence encodes CASSQPRTSGGYNEQFF.

The chain links TRBV11-1 to TRBJ1-1; possible D gene TRBD1, 5 bases. V lost 5 bases to trimming and J lost 1 base, with 11 bases between them. The germline gives CDR1 SGHAT, CDR2 FQDESV (reference sequence). The CDR3 extends over 14 amino acids. CDR3 sequence reads: CASSPTGTNTEAFF. The CDR3 region has the DNA TGTGCCAGCAGCCCAACGGGGACGAACACTGAAGCTTTCTTT.

This clonotype was seen at least ten times. The chain carries TRBV7-9 and TRBJ2-1; 7 bases line up with TRBD2. Looked up from germline, CDR1 is SEHNR and CDR2 is FQNEAQ (reference sequence). The CDR3 loop spans 16 amino acids. Germline trimming cut 5 bases from V and 1 base from J; bases unmatched to any gene: 8. CDR3 nucleotides: TGTGCCAGCAGCGCCTTTCGGGAGGATTCCTACAATGAGCAGTTCTTC. Amino acids: CASSAFREDSYNEQFF.

The chain joins TRBV11-2 to TRBJ2-1, with D unresolved. The V and J ends lost 4 bases and 8 bases respectively, with 18 bases between them. The germline CDR1 and CDR2 sequences are SGHAT and FQNNGV. The CDR3 contains 15 residues. CDR3 amino acids: CASSSGPGALDEQFF. The CDR3 bases are TGTGCCAGCAGCTCCGGGCCAGGAGCACTCGATGAGCAGTTCTTC. The variable domain in full, completed from reference TRBV11-2 and TRBJ2-1, reads EAGVAQSPRYKIIEKRQSVAFWCNPISGHATLYWYQQILGQGPKLLIQFQNNGVVDDSQLPKDRFSAERLKGVDSTLKIQPAKLEDSAVYLCASSSGPGALDEQFFGPGTRLTVL.

The chain links TRBV4-1 to TRBJ2-2; 7 bases line up with TRBD1. The germline V gene has CDR1 MGHRA and CDR2 YSYEKL. The V gene end was trimmed by 4 bases and the J gene end by 7 bases; junction bases not matched to a gene: 3. The CDR3 is 13 amino acids. CDR3 in amino acids: CASSRPGGGELFF. Written as DNA, the CDR3 is TGCGCCAGCAGCCGCCCAGGGGGCGGGGAGCTGTTTTTT.

This clonotype was seen a few times. The gene calls are TRBV3-1 and TRBJ2-3; tentatively, D is TRBD1 or TRBD2 (6 bases each). CDR1 and CDR2 from the germline V gene are LGHDT and YNNKEL (reference sequence). This CDR3 is 17 amino acids long. Trimming pared 1 base from V and 0 bases from J, leaving 14 bases between. The CDR3 here is CASSQGGRGVSTDTQYF. The CDR3 DNA follows: TGTGCCAGCAGCCAAGGAGGAAGGGGGGTTAGCACAGATACGCAGTATTTT.

The J gene is TRBJ2-2, the V gene TRBV12-3 or TRBV12-4, with D possibly TRBD1 on 5 matching bases. The ends were cut back, 5 bases at V and 4 bases at J, with 14 bases in the middle. The CDR3 contains 15 residues. CDR3 loop: CASSVRQGSTGELFF. CDR3 DNA sequence: TGTGCCAGCAGTGTAAGGCAGGGAAGCACCGGGGAGCTGTTTTTT.

The chain couples TRBV6-5 to TRBJ2-3; 8 positions agree with TRBD1. V was clipped by 6 bases and J by 4 bases; unmatched bases: 18. CDR3 size: 18 residues. The V gene's germline CDR1 is MNHEY and CDR2 SVGAGI. The CDR3 DNA reads as TGTGCCAGCAGCCTCCGCCCACCGGGACAGGCTGTGGCAGATACGCAGTATTTT. This gives the protein CASSLRPPGQAVADTQYF.

This clonotype has just a few counts. The rearrangement uses TRBV19 and TRBJ1-2; D uncertain. CDR3 size: 14 residues. The V end was cut by 5 bases, the J end by 6 bases, with 16 bases between. Germline V gives CDR1 LNHDA, CDR2 SQIVND (reference sequence). Here the CDR3 reads CASSPTMGMHGYTF. The CDR3 coding sequence is TGTGCCAGTAGTCCGACAATGGGTATGCATGGCTACACCTTC.

The V gene is TRBV2, the J gene TRBJ2-1, with 11 bases fitting TRBD2. Germline V gene sequence: CDR1 SNHLY, CDR2 FYNNEI. V lost 4 bases and J lost 8; bases outside the gene matches: 13. The CDR3 extends over 17 amino acids. CDR3 DNA: TGTGCCAGCAGTGGAGTACTAGCGGGGGATAGGTATGATGAGCAGTTCTTC. As protein: CASSGVLAGDRYDEQFF.

In this sample, this clonotype turned up a few times. The chain recombines TRBV7-9 with TRBJ2-3, with TRBD2 identical over 12 bases. Germline loops: CDR1 SEHNR, CDR2 FQNEAQ (reference sequence). CDR3 length: 16 amino acids. Trimming removed 8 bases from V and 4 bases from J; junction bases left unmatched: 10. CDR3 in amino acids: CASLALAGGTADTQYF. CDR3 bases: TGTGCCAGCCTTGCACTAGCGGGGGGTACCGCAGATACGCAGTATTTT.

The V gene is TRBV4-2, the J gene TRBJ2-6; the D gene could be TRBD1 or TRBD2 (5 bases each). Trimming removed 5 bases from V and 0 bases from J, with 11 bases in between. The length of the CDR3 is 16 residues. CDR1 is LGHNA, CDR2 YNFKEQ, per germline. DNA for the CDR3: TGTGCCAGCAGCGACCGGGACGGCTCTGGGGCCAACGTCCTGACTTTC. Translated, it gives CASSDRDGSGANVLTF.

This chain connects TRBV20-1 to TRBJ2-2, with 9 nucleotides matching TRBD1. The CDR3 length is 16 residues. Trimming took 0 bases from V and 5 from J; bases not matched to a gene: 7. Germline CDR1 reads DFQATT; CDR2 reads SNEGSKA (reference sequence). The CDR3 loop is CSARDKGTGNTGELFF. In DNA form, the CDR3 reads TGCAGTGCTAGAGATAAGGGGACAGGGAATACCGGGGAGCTGTTTTTT.

The rearrangement links TRBV4-1 to TRBJ2-1; D unclear. Looked up from germline, CDR1 is MGHRA and CDR2 is YSYEKL. V lost 0 bases and J 2 bases, leaving 8 bases between the germline ends. This CDR3 region has 15 residues. The CDR3 nucleotides read TGCGCCAGCAGCCAAGAAGGCCGGACCTACAATGAGCAGTTCTTC. Protein sequence: CASSQEGRTYNEQFF.

The sample holds a few counts of this clonotype. V is TRBV7-8 and J is TRBJ1-1; D call uncertain. Germline V gene sequence: CDR1 SGHVS, CDR2 FQNEAQ. The length of the CDR3 is 15 residues. V lost 2 bases, J lost 2 bases, and 12 bases lay in between. CDR3 in DNA: TGTGCCAGCAGCTTACCTCCCAGTGGTAACACTGAAGCTTTCTTT. Translating it yields CASSLPPSGNTEAFF. The complete variable domain, with remaining parts taken from reference TRBV7-8 and TRBJ1-1, reads GAGVSQSPRYKVAKRGQDVALRCDPISGHVSLFWYQQALGQGPEFLTYFQNEAQLDKSGLPSDRFFAERPEGSVSTLKIQRTQQEDSAVYLCASSLPPSGNTEAFFGQGTRLTVV.

This clonotype occurred many times. This chain connects TRBV6-5 to TRBJ2-2, with D tentatively TRBD2 (6 bases). CDR1 and CDR2 (germline): MNHEY, SVGAGI. V was pared by 8 bases and J by 1 base, with 8 bases between. The CDR3 covers 13 residues. The CDR3 region has the DNA TGTGCCAGCGTGGAGGGGAACACCGGGGAGCTGTTTTTT. Encoded protein: CASVEGNTGELFF.

This chain links TRBV4-3 with TRBJ2-7, with D unclear. The CDR3 contains 14 residues. Germline assignment: CDR1 LGHNA and CDR2 YSLEER. The V end was cut by 1 base, the J end by 6 bases, with 13 bases between. The CDR3 DNA follows: TGCGCCAGCAGCCAAGGGGTTGCCGTCCCCGAGCAGTACTTC. It yields the protein CASSQGVAVPEQYF.